This record covers a single TCR beta chain. Its antigen is unidentified. V shed 0 bases and J shed 2 bases, with 12 bases lying between them. Per germline, CDR1 SGHKS and CDR2 YYEKEE (reference sequence). The CDR3 sequence is 15 residues long. Data came from immunoSEQ multiplex PCR; TCRdb stores just in-frame clones and leaves some out. The sample lists about 91,000 clones; roughly 90% were seen once. This specimen belongs to a study of identifying expanded T cells in peripheral blood. Study results and caveats: Technical replicates showed roughly 1.2 changed clones; roughly two weeks around 15; four weeks 19.

This receptor was identified in a person aged 18 to 75 in good health. Sequenced: blood. The chain joins TRBV5-5 to TRBJ2-7; tentatively, D is TRBD1 (5 bases). CDR3 sequence reads: CASSLDFGRAYEQYF. The CDR3, as DNA: TGTGCCAGCAGCTTGGATTTCGGCAGGGCCTACGAGCAGTACTTC.